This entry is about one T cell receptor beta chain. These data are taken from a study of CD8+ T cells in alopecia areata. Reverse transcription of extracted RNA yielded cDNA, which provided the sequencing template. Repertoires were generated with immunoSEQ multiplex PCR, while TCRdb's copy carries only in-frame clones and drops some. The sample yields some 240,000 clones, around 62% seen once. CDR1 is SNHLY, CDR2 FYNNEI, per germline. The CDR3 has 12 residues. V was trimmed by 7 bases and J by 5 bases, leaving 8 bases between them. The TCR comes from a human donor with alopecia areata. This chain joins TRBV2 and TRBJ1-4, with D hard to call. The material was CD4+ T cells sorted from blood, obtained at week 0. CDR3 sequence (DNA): TGTGCCAGCAATTTCGGAAATGAAAAACTGTTTTTT. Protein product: CASNFGNEKLFF.